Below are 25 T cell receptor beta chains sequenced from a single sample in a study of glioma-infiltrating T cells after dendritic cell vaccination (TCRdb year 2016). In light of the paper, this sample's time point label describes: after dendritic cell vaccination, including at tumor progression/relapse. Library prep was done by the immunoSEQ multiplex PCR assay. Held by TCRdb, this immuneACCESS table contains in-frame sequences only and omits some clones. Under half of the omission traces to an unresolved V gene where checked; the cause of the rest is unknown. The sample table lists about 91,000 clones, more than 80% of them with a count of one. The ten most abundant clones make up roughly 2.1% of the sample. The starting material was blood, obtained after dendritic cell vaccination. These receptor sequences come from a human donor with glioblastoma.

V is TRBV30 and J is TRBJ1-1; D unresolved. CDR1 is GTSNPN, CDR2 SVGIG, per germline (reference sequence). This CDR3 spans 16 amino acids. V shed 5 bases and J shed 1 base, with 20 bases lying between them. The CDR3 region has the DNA TGTGCCTGGGTAACCTACCTCAGAGCAGGGAACACTGAAGCTTTCTTT. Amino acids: CAWVTYLRAGNTEAFF.

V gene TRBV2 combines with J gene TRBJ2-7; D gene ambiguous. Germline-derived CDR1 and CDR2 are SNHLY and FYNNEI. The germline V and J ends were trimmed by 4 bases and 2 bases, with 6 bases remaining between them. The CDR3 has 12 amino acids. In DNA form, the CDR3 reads TGTGCCAGCAGTGCCCTAGCCTACGAGCAGTACGTC. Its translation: CASSALAYEQYV.

The CDR3 reads CASSIPGVRVYEQYF. The CDR3 coding sequence is TGTGCCAGTAGTATACCAGGGGTAAGGGTCTACGAGCAGTACTTC. The rearrangement joins TRBV19 to TRBJ2-7, with TRBD1 as a possible D gene (6 bases). Germline V gene sequence: CDR1 LNHDA, CDR2 SQIVND (reference sequence). Trimming pared 2 bases from V and 3 bases from J, leaving 14 bases between. The length of the CDR3 is 15 residues.

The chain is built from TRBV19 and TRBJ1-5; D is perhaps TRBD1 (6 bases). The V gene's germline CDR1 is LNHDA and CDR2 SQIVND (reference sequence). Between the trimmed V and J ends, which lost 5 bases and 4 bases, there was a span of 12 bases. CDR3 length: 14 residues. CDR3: CASSFTGNNQPQHF. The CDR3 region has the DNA TGTGCCAGTAGTTTTACAGGGAATAATCAGCCCCAGCATTTT.

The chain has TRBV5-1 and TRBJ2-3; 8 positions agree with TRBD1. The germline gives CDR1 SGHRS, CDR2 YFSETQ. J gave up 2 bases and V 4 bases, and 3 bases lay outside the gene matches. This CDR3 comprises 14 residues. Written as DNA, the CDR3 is TGCGCCAGCAGCCCGGGACAGGACACAGATACGCAGTATTTT. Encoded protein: CASSPGQDTDTQYF. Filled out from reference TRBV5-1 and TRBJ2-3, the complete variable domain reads KAGVTQTPRYLIKTRGQQVTLSCSPISGHRSVSWYQQTPGQGLQFLFEYFSETQRNKGNFPGRFSGRQFSNSRSEMNVSTLELGDSALYLCASSPGQDTDTQYFGPGTRLTVL.

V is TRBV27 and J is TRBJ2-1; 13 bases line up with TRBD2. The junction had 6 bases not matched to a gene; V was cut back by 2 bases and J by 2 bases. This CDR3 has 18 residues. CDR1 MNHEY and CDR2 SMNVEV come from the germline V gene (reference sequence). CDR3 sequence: CASSLRGLAGNTYNEQFF. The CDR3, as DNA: TGTGCCAGCAGTTTAAGGGGACTAGCGGGAAACACCTACAATGAGCAGTTCTTC.

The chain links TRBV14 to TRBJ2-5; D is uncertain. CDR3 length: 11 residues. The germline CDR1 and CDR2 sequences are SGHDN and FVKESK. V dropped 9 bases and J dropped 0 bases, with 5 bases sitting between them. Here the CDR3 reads CARQNQETQYF. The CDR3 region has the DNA TGTGCCAGACAAAACCAAGAGACCCAGTACTTC.

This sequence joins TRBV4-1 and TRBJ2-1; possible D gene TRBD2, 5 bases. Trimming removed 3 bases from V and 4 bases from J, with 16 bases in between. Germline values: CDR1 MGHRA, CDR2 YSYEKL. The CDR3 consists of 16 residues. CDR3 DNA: TGCGCCAGCAGCCACCCTCCGCCTTCGGGGTACAATGAGCAGTTCTTC. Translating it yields CASSHPPPSGYNEQFF.

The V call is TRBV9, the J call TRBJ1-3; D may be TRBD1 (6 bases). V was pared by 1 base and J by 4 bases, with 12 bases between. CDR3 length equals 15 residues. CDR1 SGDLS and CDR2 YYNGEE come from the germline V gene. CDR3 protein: CASSVTGQSGNTIYF. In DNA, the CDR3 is TGTGCCAGCAGCGTAACAGGGCAGTCAGGAAACACCATATATTTT.

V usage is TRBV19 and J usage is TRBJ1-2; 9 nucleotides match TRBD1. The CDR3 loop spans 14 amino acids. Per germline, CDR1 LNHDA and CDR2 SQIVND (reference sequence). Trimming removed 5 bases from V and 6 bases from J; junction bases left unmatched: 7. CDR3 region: CASSPQTGGNGYTF. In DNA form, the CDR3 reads TGTGCCAGTAGTCCCCAAACAGGGGGCAATGGCTACACCTTC.

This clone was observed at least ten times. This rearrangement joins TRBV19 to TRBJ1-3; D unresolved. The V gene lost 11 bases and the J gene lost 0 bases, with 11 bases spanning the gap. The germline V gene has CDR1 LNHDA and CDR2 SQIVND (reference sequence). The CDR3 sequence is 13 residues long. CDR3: CAAEGSSGNTIYF. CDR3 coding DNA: TGTGCCGCTGAGGGCAGCTCTGGAAACACCATATATTTT.

The CDR3 is CASSPAGFMNTEAFF. In DNA form, the CDR3 reads TGTGCCAGCAGCCCCGCGGGGTTCATGAACACTGAAGCTTTCTTT. The chain has TRBV6-5 and TRBJ1-1, with no clear D. The CDR3 totals 15 residues. Germline V gene lookup returns CDR1 MNHEY and CDR2 SVGAGI. Trimming removed 6 bases from V and 0 bases from J, with 14 bases in between.

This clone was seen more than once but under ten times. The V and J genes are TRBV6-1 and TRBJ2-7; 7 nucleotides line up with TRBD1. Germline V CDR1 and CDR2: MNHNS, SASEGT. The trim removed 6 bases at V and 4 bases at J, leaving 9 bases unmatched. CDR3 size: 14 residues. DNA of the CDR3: TGTGCCAGCAGCCCCGGGACAGCTCCTTACGAGCAGTACTTC. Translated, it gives CASSPGTAPYEQYF.

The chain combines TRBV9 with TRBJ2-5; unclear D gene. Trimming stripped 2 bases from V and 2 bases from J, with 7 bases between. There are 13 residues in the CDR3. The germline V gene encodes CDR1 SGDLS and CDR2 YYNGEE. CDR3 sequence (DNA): TGTGCCAGCAGCGTTGGCAATCAAGAGACCCAGTACTTC. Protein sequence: CASSVGNQETQYF.

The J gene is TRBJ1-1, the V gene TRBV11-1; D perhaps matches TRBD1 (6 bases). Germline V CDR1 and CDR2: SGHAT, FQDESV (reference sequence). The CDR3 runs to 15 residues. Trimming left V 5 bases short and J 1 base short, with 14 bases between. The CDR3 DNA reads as TGTGCCAGCAGCCACGGGGGGCGGTCGAACACTGAAGCTTTCTTT. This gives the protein CASSHGGRSNTEAFF. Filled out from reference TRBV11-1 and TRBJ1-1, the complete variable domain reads EAEVAQSPRYKITEKSQAVAFWCDPISGHATLYWYRQILGQGPELLVQFQDESVVDDSQLPKDRFSAERLKGVDSTLKIQPAELGDSAMYLCASSHGGRSNTEAFFGQGTRLTVV.

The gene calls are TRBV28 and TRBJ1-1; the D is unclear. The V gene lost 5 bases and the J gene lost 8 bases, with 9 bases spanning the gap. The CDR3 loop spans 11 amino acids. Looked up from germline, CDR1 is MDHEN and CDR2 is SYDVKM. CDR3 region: CASSAREEAFF. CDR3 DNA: TGTGCCAGCAGTGCACGGGAAGAAGCTTTCTTT.

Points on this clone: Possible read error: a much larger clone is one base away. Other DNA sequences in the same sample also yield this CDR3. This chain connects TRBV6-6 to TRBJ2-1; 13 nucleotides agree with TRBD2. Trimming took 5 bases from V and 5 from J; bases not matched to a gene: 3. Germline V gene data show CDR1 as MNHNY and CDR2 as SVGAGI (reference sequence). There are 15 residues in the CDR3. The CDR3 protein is CASSGLAGVDNEQFF. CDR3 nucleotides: TGTGCCAGCAGTGGACTAGCGGGGGTAGACAATGAGCAGTTCTTC.

The CDR3 here is CASSEEDGRASEQYV. The CDR3 DNA reads as TGTGCCAGCAGTGAAGAAGATGGGAGGGCCTCCGAGCAGTACGTC. The chain employs TRBV6-1 and TRBJ2-7; TRBD2 matches at 7 bases. In germline, CDR1 is MNHNS, CDR2 SASEGT. The CDR3 loop spans 15 amino acids. The ends lost 1 base at V and 6 bases at J; junction bases unmatched: 9.

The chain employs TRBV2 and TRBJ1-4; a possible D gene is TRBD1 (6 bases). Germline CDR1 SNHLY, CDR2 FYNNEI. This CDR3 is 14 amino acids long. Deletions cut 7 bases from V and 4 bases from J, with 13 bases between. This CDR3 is CASTGVGVNEKLFF. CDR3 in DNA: TGTGCCAGCACAGGGGTGGGGGTTAATGAAAAACTGTTTTTT.

DNA for the CDR3: TGTGCCTGGACTAGCGGGAGGGCCGGGTCCTACAATGAGCAGTTCTTC. Protein sequence: CAWTSGRAGSYNEQFF. This chain connects TRBV30 to TRBJ2-1; 12 bases are shared with TRBD2. CDR3 length: 16 amino acids. The J segment lost 1 base and the V segment lost 4 bases, leaving 5 bases of the junction unmatched. In germline, CDR1 is GTSNPN, CDR2 SVGIG (reference sequence).

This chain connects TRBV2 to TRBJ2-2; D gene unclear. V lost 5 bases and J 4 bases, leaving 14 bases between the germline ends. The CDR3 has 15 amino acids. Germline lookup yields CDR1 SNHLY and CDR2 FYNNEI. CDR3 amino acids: CASSSQVQSTGELFF. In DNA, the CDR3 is TGTGCCAGCAGTTCCCAGGTCCAATCCACCGGGGAGCTGTTTTTT. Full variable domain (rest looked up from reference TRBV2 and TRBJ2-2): EPEVTQTPSHQVTQMGQEVILRCVPISNHLYFYWYRQILGQKVEFLVSFYNNEISEKSEIFDDQFSVERPDGSNFTLKIRSTKLEDSAMYFCASSSQVQSTGELFFGEGSRLTVL.

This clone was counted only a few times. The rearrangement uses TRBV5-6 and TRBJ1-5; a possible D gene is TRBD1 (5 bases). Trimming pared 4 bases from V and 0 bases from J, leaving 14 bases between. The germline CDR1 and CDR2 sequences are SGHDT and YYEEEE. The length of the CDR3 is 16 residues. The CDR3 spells CASSAAGQYSNQPQHF. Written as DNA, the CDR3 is TGTGCCAGCAGCGCCGCAGGGCAATATAGCAATCAGCCCCAGCATTTT.

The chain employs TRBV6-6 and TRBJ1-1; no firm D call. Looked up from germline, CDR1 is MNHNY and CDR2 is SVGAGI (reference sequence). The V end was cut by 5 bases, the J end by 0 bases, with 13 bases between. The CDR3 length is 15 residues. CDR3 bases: TGTGCCAGCAGTACCTCCCCTGGGCTGAACACTGAAGCTTTCTTT. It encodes CASSTSPGLNTEAFF.

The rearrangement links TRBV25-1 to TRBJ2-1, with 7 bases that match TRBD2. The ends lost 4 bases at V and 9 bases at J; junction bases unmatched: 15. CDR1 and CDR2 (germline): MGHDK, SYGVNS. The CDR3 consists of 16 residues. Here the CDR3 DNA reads TGTGCCAGCAGTGTAGGAACTAGCGCCCTGAAGAGTGAGCAGTTCTTC. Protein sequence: CASSVGTSALKSEQFF.

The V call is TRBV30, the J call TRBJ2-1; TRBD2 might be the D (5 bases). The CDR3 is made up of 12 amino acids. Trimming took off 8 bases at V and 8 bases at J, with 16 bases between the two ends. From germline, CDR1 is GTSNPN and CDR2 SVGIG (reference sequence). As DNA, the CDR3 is TGTGCCGCTTCTTTGGCGGACTATGAGCAGTTCTTC. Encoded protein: CAASLADYEQFF. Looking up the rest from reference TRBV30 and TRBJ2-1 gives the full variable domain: SQTIHQWPATLVQPVGSPLSLECTVEGTSNPNLYWYRQAAGRGLQLLFYSVGIGQISSEVPQNLSASRPQDRQFILSSKKLLLSDSGFYLCAASLADYEQFFGPGTRLTVL.